The source of this T cell receptor (beta chain) is a study of T cell responses to AZD1222 COVID-19 vaccine. The assay was immunoSEQ multiplex PCR, and TCRdb's table has in-frame clones only and misses some. The sample lists about 150,000 clones, about 82% seen once, with about 4.9% in the top ten. The CDR3 is 16 residues long. V was clipped by 3 bases and J by 0 bases; unmatched bases: 5. Germline CDR1 and CDR2: SGHDN and FVKESK. The study's findings and limits: The donor group comprised mostly white British people and more females; the analysis possibly underestimated clonal diversity. Repertoires were sampled only after the peak T cell response. Spike was spanned by vaccine-associated CD4 TCRs, which were dominant at 160-218 and 743-854.

As to this clone: The antigen remains unidentified.

The rearrangement links TRBV14 to TRBJ1-5; 7 bases line up with TRBD1. Here the sequenced sample was peripheral blood, taken 28 days after the second AZD1222 dose. The TCR comes from an adult who received the AZD1222 COVID-19 vaccine. The CDR3 here is CASSQPTGYSNQPQHF. The DNA of the CDR3 is TGTGCCAGCAGCCAGCCGACAGGGTATAGCAATCAGCCCCAGCATTTT.